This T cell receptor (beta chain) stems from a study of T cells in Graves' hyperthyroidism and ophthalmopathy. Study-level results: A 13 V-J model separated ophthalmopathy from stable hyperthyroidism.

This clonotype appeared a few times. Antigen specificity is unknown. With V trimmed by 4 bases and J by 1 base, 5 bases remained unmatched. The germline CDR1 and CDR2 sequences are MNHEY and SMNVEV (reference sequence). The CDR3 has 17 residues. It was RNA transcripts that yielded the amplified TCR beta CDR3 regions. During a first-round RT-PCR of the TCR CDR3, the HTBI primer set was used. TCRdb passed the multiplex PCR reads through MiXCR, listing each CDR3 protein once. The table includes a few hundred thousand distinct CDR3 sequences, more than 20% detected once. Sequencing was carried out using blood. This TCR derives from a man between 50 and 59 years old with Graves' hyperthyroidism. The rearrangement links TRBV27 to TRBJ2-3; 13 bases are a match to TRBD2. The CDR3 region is CASSSRLAGGRTDTQYF. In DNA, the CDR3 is TGTGCCAGCAGTTCCAGACTAGCGGGAGGTCGCACAGATACGCAGTATTTT.